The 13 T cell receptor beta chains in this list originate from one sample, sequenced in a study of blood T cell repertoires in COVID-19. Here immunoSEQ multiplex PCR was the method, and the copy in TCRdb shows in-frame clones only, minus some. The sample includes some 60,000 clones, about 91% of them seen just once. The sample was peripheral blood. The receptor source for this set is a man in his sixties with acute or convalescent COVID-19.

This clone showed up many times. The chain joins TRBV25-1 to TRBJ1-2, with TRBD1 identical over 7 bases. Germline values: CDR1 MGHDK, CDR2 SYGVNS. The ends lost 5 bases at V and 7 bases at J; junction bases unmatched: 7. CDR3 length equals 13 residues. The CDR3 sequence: CASSNRGGSGYTF. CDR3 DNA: TGTGCCAGCAGTAACCGAGGGGGCAGTGGCTACACCTTC.

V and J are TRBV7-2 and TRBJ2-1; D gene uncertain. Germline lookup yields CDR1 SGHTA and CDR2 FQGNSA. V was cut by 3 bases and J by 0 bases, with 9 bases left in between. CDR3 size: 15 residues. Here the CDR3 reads CASSLVSSSYNEQFF. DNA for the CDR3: TGTGCCAGCAGCTTGGTTTCGAGCTCCTACAATGAGCAGTTCTTC.

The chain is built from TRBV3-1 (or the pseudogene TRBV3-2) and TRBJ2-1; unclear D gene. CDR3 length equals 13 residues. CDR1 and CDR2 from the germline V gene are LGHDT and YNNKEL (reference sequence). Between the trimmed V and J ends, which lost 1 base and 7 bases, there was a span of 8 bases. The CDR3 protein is CASSQGSGNEQFF. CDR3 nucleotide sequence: TGTGCCAGCAGCCAAGGGAGTGGAAATGAGCAGTTCTTC.

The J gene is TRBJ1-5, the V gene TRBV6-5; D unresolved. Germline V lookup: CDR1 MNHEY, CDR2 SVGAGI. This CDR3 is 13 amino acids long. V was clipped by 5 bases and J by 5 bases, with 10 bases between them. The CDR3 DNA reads TGTGCCAGCAGTATCTGGGAGGATCAGCCCCAGCATTTT. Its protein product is CASSIWEDQPQHF.

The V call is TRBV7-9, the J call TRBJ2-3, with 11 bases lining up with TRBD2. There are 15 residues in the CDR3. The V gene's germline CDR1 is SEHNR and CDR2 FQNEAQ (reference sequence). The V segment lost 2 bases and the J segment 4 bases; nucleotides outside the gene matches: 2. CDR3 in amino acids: CASSLKLAGADTQYF. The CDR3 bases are TGTGCCAGCAGCTTAAAACTAGCGGGAGCAGATACGCAGTATTTT.

CDR3: CASSLSSSWGRGKEQYF. The CDR3 DNA follows: TGTGCCAGCAGTTTATCCTCATCCTGGGGCAGGGGAAAGGAGCAGTACTTC. The chain carries TRBV28 and TRBJ2-7, with D possibly being TRBD1 (6 bases). CDR3 length: 17 amino acids. V was shortened by 1 base and J by 7 bases, with 23 bases between the two germline ends. Germline CDR1 MDHEN, CDR2 SYDVKM.

This CDR3 reads CASYQGPNTGELFF. CDR3 nucleotide sequence: TGTGCCAGCTATCAGGGGCCGAACACCGGGGAGCTGTTTTTT. This chain links TRBV6-5 with TRBJ2-2; a possible D gene is TRBD1 (6 bases). Trimming removed 8 bases at V and 0 bases at J, with 10 bases between. The CDR3 extends over 14 amino acids. CDR1 is MNHEY and CDR2 is SVGAGI in the germline V gene.

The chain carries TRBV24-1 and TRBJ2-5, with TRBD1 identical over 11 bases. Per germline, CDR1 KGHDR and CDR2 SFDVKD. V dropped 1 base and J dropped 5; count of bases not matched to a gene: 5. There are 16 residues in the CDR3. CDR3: CATSDFRTGGRETQYF. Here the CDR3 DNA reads TGTGCCACCAGTGATTTTCGGACAGGGGGCAGGGAGACCCAGTACTTC.

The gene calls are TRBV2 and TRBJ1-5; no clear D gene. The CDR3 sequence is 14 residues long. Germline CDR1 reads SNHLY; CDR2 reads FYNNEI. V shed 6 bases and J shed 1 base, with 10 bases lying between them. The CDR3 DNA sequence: TGTGCCAGCAGGTTCCAGGCAAGCAATCAGCCCCAGCATTTT. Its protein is CASRFQASNQPQHF.

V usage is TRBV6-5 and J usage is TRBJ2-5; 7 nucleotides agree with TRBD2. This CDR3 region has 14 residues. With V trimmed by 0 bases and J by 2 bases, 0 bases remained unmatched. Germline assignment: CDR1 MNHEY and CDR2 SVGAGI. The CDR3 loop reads CASSYSGGQETQYF. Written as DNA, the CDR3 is TGTGCCAGCAGTTACTCGGGGGGGCAAGAGACCCAGTACTTC.

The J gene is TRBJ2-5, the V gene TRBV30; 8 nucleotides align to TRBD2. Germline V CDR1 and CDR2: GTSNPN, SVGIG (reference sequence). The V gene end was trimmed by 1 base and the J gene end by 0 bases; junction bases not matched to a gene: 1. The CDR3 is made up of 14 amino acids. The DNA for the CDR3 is TGTGCCTGGAGTGCGGGGGGGGACCAAGAGACCCAGTACTTC. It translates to CAWSAGGDQETQYF.

The CDR3 reads CASSFHGDNQPQHF. In DNA, the CDR3 is TGTGCCAGCAGCTTTCACGGGGACAATCAGCCCCAGCATTTT. The V gene is TRBV5-5, the J gene TRBJ1-5; D is undetermined. This CDR3 contains 14 residues. Germline CDR1 reads SGHKS; CDR2 reads YYEKEE (reference sequence). V gave up 2 bases and J gave up 3 bases, with 9 bases separating them.

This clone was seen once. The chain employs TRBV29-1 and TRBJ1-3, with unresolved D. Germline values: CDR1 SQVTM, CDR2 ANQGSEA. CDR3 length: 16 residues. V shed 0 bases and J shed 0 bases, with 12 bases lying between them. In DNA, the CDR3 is TGCAGCGTTGAAGAGTATGAGAAAATCTCTGGAAACACCATATATTTT. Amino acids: CSVEEYEKISGNTIYF.